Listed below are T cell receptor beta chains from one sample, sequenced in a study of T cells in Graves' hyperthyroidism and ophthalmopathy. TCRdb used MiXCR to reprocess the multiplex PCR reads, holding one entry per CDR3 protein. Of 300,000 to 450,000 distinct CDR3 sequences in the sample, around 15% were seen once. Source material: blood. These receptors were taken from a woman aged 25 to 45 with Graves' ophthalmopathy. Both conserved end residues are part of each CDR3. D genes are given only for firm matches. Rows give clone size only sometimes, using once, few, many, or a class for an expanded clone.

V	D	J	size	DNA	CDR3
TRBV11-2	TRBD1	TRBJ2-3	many	TGTGCCAGCAGTCGGGGACAGGCCACAGATACGCAGTATTTT	CASSRGQATDTQYF
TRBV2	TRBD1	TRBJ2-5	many	TGTGCCAGCAGAGGGACAGGAACAGAGACCCAGTACTTC	CASRGTGTETQYF
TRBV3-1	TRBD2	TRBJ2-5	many	TGTGCCAGCAGCCAAGAACTAGCGGGGCTGTACCAAGAGACCCAGTACTTC	CASSQELAGLYQETQYF
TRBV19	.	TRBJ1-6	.	TGTGCCAGTAGTATCGGCCTTTCACCCCTCCACTTT	CASSIGLSPLHF
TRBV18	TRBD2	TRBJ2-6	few	TGTGCCAGCTCACCACGTAGCCTAGCGGGGACTGGGGCCAACGTCCTGACTTTC	CASSPRSLAGTGANVLTF
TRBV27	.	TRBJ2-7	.	TGTGCCAGCGGTTTTGATCCAGGTTCTCCGAAAGGCTACGAGCAGTACTTC	CASGFDPGSPKGYEQYF
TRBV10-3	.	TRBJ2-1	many	TGTGCCATCAGTGAGTCGGCGGCTACCCAGAGGGAGCAGTTCTTC	CAISESAATQREQFF
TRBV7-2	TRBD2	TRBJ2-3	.	TGTGCCAGCAGCGCCGCTCAGGGCGGGGGGGCCCAAGAAGATGCGCAGTATTTT	CASSAAQGGGAQEDAQYF
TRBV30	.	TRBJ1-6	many	TGTGCCTGGAGACCTAGGAAGGGGTCACCCCTCCACTTT	CAWRPRKGSPLHF
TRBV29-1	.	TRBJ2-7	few	TGCAGCGTTGAAGGTCGGAATCTCCGGGACAAATCCTACGAGCAGTACTTC	CSVEGRNLRDKSYEQYF
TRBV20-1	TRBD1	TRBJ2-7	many	TGCAGTGCTAGCTTGTTACGAGTAGGACAGGGCTACGAGCAGTACTTC	CSASLLRVGQGYEQYF
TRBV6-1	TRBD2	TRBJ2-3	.	TGTGCCAGCAGTGTTAGCGGGGGGACAGATACGCAGTATTTT	CASSVSGGTDTQYF
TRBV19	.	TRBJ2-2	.	TGTGCCAGTACCCCTCACACCCGGGTGGGCACCGGGGAGCTGTTTTTT	CASTPHTRVGTGELFF
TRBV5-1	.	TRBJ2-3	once	TGCGCCAGCAGCTTGAGGGACGGGGGCACAGATACGCAGTATTTT	CASSLRDGGTDTQYF
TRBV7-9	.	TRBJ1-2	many	TGTGCCAGCAGCGCACGAGATAGGGGGGAGAACTATGGCTACACCTTC	CASSARDRGENYGYTF
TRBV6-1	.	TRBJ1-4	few	TGTGCCAGCAGTGTCTCCGAAACAGGGAACGAAAAACTGTTTTTT	CASSVSETGNEKLFF
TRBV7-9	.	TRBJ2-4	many	TGTGCCAGCAGCTTGCAGGAAAACATTCAGTACTTC	CASSLQENIQYF
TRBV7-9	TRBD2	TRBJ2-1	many	TGTGCCAGCAGCTTAGGTGGACTAGCGGGGTATGAGCAGTTCTTC	CASSLGGLAGYEQFF
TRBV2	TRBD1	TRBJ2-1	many	TGTGCCAGCAGTGAAGGGGGACAGGGGGCTAGTGAGCAGTTCTTC	CASSEGGQGASEQFF
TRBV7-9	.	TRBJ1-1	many	TGTGCCAGCAGCGAAGGACAGAAGGAAACTGAAGCTTTCTTT	CASSEGQKETEAFF
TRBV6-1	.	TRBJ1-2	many	TGTGCCAGCAGAGAAGAGGAAACGCGAAACTATGGCTACACCTTC	CASREEETRNYGYTF
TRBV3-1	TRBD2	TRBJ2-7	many	TGTGCCAGCAGCCAAGCACTAGCGGGGGGCCCCTACGAGCAGTACTTC	CASSQALAGGPYEQYF
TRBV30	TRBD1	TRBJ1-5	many	TGTGCCTGGTCTACAGGGGCTCATCAGCCCCAGCATTTT	CAWSTGAHQPQHF
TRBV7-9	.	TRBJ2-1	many	TGTGCCAGCAGCTCCCCCGCCGGGACCCGGAACAATGAGCAGTTCTTC	CASSSPAGTRNNEQFF
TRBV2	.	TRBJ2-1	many	TGTGCCAGCAGTGATTTAGCAGCGAGGAAAGGGAATGAGCAGTTCTTC	CASSDLAARKGNEQFF
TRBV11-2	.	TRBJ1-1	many	TGTGCCAGCAGCCCCCTGGGGGAAGGCCATACTGAAGCTTTCTTT	CASSPLGEGHTEAFF
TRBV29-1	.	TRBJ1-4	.	TGCAGCGTTGAAGGGGGCGGGGGTGGTGAAAAACTGTTTTTT	CSVEGGGGGEKLFF
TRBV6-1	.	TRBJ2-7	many	TGTGCCTCATCAGAGGCAGGAACACCCTACGAGCAGTACTTC	CASSEAGTPYEQYF
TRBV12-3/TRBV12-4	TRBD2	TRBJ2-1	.	TGTGCCAGCAGTTTAAGCGGGGCCTCGGGTCTAGCGGGGGGAGGGTATGAGCAGTTCTTC	CASSLSGASGLAGGGYEQFF
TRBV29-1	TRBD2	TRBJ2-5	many	TGCAGCGCGTACGGGAGGGCGGGAGAAGAGACCCAGTACTTC	CSAYGRAGEETQYF
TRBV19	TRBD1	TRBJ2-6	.	TGTGCCAGTAGTATGGGGACAGGGGGCTCTGGGGCCAACGTCCTGACTTTC	CASSMGTGGSGANVLTF
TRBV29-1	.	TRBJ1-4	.	TGCAGCGTGGGGGGCGGCTTCAATGAAAAACTGTTTTTT	CSVGGGFNEKLFF
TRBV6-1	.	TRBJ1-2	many	TGTGCCACCTTCTTGACAGGAGTTAACTATGGCTACACCTTC	CATFLTGVNYGYTF
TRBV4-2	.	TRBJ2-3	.	TGTGCCAGCAGCCAAGGATCTGTAGGCCTAGGCACAGATACGCAGTATTTT	CASSQGSVGLGTDTQYF
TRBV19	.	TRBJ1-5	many	TGTGCCAGTAGTCCAGTGGCCGCAAGGACCGGCAATCAGCCCCAGCATTTT	CASSPVAARTGNQPQHF
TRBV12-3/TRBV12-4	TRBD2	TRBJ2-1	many	TGTGCCAGCAGTTGGGTCCGGGGGGCCTACAATGAGCAGTTCTTC	CASSWVRGAYNEQFF
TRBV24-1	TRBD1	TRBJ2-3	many	TGTGCCACCAGTGACTACGGGACAGGCCCCTCAGATACGCAGTATTTT	CATSDYGTGPSDTQYF
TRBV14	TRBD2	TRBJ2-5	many	TGTGCCAGCAGCCAAGATTGGCTAGCGGGAGGCCAAGAGACCCAGTACTTC	CASSQDWLAGGQETQYF
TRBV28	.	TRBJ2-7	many	TGTGCCAGTAGACTACGGGGTATCTCCTACGAGCAGTACTTC	CASRLRGISYEQYF
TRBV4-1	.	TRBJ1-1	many	TGCGCCAGCAGCCAAGAATGGGCGAAGAACACTGAAGCTTTCTTT	CASSQEWAKNTEAFF
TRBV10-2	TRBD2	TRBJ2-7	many	TGCGCCAGCAGAGCCTTACTAGCGGGGGCTTACGAGCAGTACTTC	CASRALLAGAYEQYF
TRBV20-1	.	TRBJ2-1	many	TGCAGTGCTAGAGATATAGGGCACCGGAGCTCCTACAATGAGCAGTTCTTC	CSARDIGHRSSYNEQFF
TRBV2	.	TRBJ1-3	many	TGTGCCAGCAGGCCCAGGGAGGCCGGAAACACCATATATTTT	CASRPREAGNTIYF